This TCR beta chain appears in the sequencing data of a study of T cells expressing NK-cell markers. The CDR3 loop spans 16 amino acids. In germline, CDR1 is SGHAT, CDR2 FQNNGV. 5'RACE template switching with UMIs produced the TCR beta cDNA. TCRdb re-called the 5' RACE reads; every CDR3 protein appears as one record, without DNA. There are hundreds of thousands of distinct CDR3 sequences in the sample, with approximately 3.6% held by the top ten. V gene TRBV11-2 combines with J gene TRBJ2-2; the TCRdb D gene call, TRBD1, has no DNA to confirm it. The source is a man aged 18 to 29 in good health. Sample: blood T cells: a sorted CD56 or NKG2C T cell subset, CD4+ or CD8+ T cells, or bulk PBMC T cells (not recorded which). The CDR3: CASSLEVWGGFGELFF. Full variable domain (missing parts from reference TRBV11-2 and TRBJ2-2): EAGVAQSPRYKIIEKRQSVAFWCNPISGHATLYWYQQILGQGPKLLIQFQNNGVVDDSQLPKDRFSAERLKGVDSTLKIQPAKLEDSAVYLCASSLEVWGGFGELFFGEGSRLTVL.